The 25 T cell receptor beta chains below all came from one sample that was sequenced in a study of T cell responses to AZD1222 COVID-19 vaccine. The table came from immunoSEQ multiplex PCR; TCRdb's copy has only in-frame clones and leaves some out. The sample contains roughly 130,000 clones, about nine tenths of which appear only once. Sequenced material: peripheral blood, taken on day 0 of AZD1222 vaccination. These receptors all stem from an adult in good health.

The V and J genes are TRBV30 and TRBJ1-4, with D maybe TRBD1 (6 bases). V was clipped by 3 bases and J by 5 bases, with 13 bases between them. CDR1 is GTSNPN, CDR2 SVGIG, per germline (reference sequence). This CDR3 region has 14 residues. CDR3 region: CAWSRGHSNEKLFF. The CDR3 DNA sequence: TGTGCCTGGAGCCGGGGACATTCCAATGAAAAACTGTTTTTT.

The chain recombines TRBV28 with TRBJ1-2; D gene unclear. Trimming shortened V by 5 bases and J by 8 bases, and 12 bases separated the two germline ends. CDR1 is MDHEN and CDR2 is SYDVKM in the germline V gene. This CDR3 has 12 residues. The CDR3 is CASSPGLDGYTF. As DNA, the CDR3 is TGTGCCAGCAGTCCCGGACTGGACGGCTACACCTTC.

The chain recombines TRBV3-1 (or the pseudogene TRBV3-2) with TRBJ2-1; TRBD2 matches 8 bases. CDR1 and CDR2 from the germline V gene are LGHDT and YNNKEL (reference sequence). The CDR3 contains 18 residues. V shed 2 bases, J shed 8 bases, and the junction held 17 bases outside the gene matches. The CDR3 bases are TGTGCCAGCAGCCAAAGTTCTCTCGCGGGGGGAACCTTGGATGAGCAGTTCTTC. This sequence encodes CASSQSSLAGGTLDEQFF.

The CDR3 coding sequence is TGTGCCAGCAGCCAAGATCGGTGGGGGGGCTATGGCTACACCTTC. This translates into CASSQDRWGGYGYTF. The rearrangement uses TRBV14 and TRBJ1-2, with D tentatively TRBD1 (5 bases). CDR1 is SGHDN, CDR2 FVKESK, per germline. The ends were cut back, 0 bases at V and 4 bases at J, with 12 bases in the middle. The CDR3 extends over 15 amino acids.

The V gene is TRBV6-5, the J gene TRBJ2-7; D is uncertain. The CDR3 is made up of 12 amino acids. CDR1 and CDR2 from the germline V gene are MNHEY and SVGAGI. V lost 4 bases, J lost 4 bases, and 8 bases lay in between. The CDR3 is CASSSSLYEQYF. For the CDR3, the DNA is TGTGCCAGCAGTTCGTCACTATACGAGCAGTACTTC.

This clone has a single count. DNA for the CDR3: TGTGCCAGCAGCGCACAGAGAAACACTGAAGCTTTCTTT. It codes for CASSAQRNTEAFF. The chain combines TRBV11-3 with TRBJ1-1; D is uncertain. V gave up 5 bases and J gave up 2 bases, with 9 bases separating them. The CDR3 extends over 13 amino acids. Germline-derived CDR1 and CDR2 are SGHNT and YENEEA.

This clone was seen just once. The V call is TRBV7-2, the J call TRBJ1-1; D not certain. The CDR3 covers 13 residues. Germline V gene data show CDR1 as SGHTA and CDR2 as FQGNSA. The V and J ends lost 0 bases and 10 bases respectively, with 12 bases between them. CDR3 in amino acids: CASSLARAQPAFF. Written as DNA, the CDR3 is TGTGCCAGCAGCTTAGCGAGGGCCCAACCAGCTTTCTTT.

The chain has TRBV27 and TRBJ2-7; D not resolved. V lost 7 bases and J 4 bases, leaving 17 bases between the germline ends. Germline loops: CDR1 MNHEY, CDR2 SMNVEV (reference sequence). The CDR3 covers 14 residues. The CDR3 bases are TGTGCCAGCACATCGGGTCCCGGCCTTTACGAGCAGTACTTC. Protein product: CASTSGPGLYEQYF.

V is TRBV7-9 and J is TRBJ2-7, with 9 bases identical to TRBD1. This CDR3 has 16 amino acids. CDR1 is SEHNR, CDR2 FQNEAQ, per germline (reference sequence). The trim removed 5 bases at V and 4 bases at J, leaving 12 bases unmatched. The CDR3: CASSQPPGQGQYEQYF. The DNA for the CDR3 is TGTGCCAGCAGCCAGCCCCCGGGACAGGGTCAATACGAGCAGTACTTC.

This chain uses TRBV5-4 with TRBJ2-5; D is uncertain. The CDR3 covers 11 residues. Trimming pared 7 bases from V and 1 base from J, leaving 5 bases between. CDR1 and CDR2 (germline): SGHNT, YYREEE (reference sequence). The CDR3 DNA is TGTGCCAGCGGGTCCCAAGAGACCCAGTACTTC. It specifies CASGSQETQYF.

The chain carries TRBV5-1 and TRBJ1-1; 10 bases line up with TRBD1. With V trimmed by 5 bases and J by 5 bases, 21 bases remained unmatched. CDR3 size: 19 residues. Germline lookup yields CDR1 SGHRS and CDR2 YFSETQ. CDR3 DNA sequence: TGCGCCAGCAGTCTGAGGCCACTCACTATGGGACAGGGGAGAACTGAAGCTTTCTTT. It codes for CASSLRPLTMGQGRTEAFF.

This clone showed up just a few times. The J gene is TRBJ2-2, the V gene TRBV10-3; 12 bases match TRBD2. This CDR3 is 17 amino acids long. V dropped 6 bases and J dropped 7; count of bases not matched to a gene: 12. CDR1 is ENHRY, CDR2 SYGVKD, per germline. In DNA form, the CDR3 reads TGTGCCATCAGCCTCCAGACTAGCGGGGGTTTAGGCGGGGAGCTGTTTTTT. Translated, it gives CAISLQTSGGLGGELFF.

This chain connects TRBV5-1 to TRBJ2-7; 9 bases are shared with TRBD1. The CDR3 is made up of 13 amino acids. After removal of 7 bases from V and 0 bases from J, the junction contained 2 bases not matched to a gene. CDR1 is SGHRS and CDR2 is YFSETQ in the germline V gene. The CDR3 here is CASGTGNSYEQYF. The CDR3 DNA reads as TGCGCCAGCGGGACAGGGAACTCCTACGAGCAGTACTTC.

The chain is built from TRBV4-1 and TRBJ2-7; no clear D. V dropped 0 bases and J dropped 3 bases, with 9 bases sitting between them. CDR3 size: 14 residues. The germline CDR1 and CDR2 sequences are MGHRA and YSYEKL. Here the CDR3 DNA reads TGCGCCAGCAGCCAAGAAAGGACCCTCTACGAGCAGTACTTC. This sequence encodes CASSQERTLYEQYF.

This chain connects TRBV19 to TRBJ1-5; maybe TRBD1 (6 bases). V was shortened by 6 bases and J by 0 bases, with 15 bases between the two germline ends. CDR3 size: 16 residues. Germline V gives CDR1 LNHDA, CDR2 SQIVND (reference sequence). The CDR3: CASRVTGQPSNQPQHF. The DNA for the CDR3 is TGTGCCAGTAGGGTTACAGGGCAACCTAGCAATCAGCCCCAGCATTTT.

This chain connects TRBV6-5 to TRBJ2-5, with 9 bases aligning to TRBD2. The V gene end was trimmed by 6 bases and the J gene end by 4 bases; junction bases not matched to a gene: 9. Looked up from germline, CDR1 is MNHEY and CDR2 is SVGAGI. This CDR3 is 15 amino acids long. The CDR3 loop is CASSSPGLARETQYF. The CDR3 nucleotides read TGTGCCAGCAGCTCCCCGGGACTAGCAAGAGAGACCCAGTACTTC.

The J gene is TRBJ1-2, the V gene TRBV6-5; tentatively, D is TRBD1 (6 bases). CDR3 length: 13 residues. Germline CDR1 is MNHEY and CDR2 is SVGAGI. Trimming pared 8 bases from V and 7 bases from J, leaving 17 bases between. The CDR3 region is CASSGTKGGGYTF. CDR3 coding DNA: TGTGCCAGCTCCGGGACGAAAGGGGGTGGCTACACCTTC.

The chain has TRBV28 and TRBJ1-5; 8 bases match TRBD1. The CDR3 covers 18 residues. Germline trimming cut 5 bases from V and 3 bases from J; bases unmatched to any gene: 15. Germline CDR1 reads MDHEN; CDR2 reads SYDVKM. CDR3 amino acids: CASSPPRQGIHNNQPQHF. The CDR3 region has the DNA TGTGCCAGCAGTCCCCCGCGACAGGGGATCCACAACAATCAGCCCCAGCATTTT.

This clone was seen just once. The V call is TRBV28, the J call TRBJ2-7, with TRBD1 matching 7 bases. Germline loops: CDR1 MDHEN, CDR2 SYDVKM. This CDR3 contains 16 residues. Unmatched junction bases numbered 9, after V lost 0 bases and J lost 4 bases. The CDR3 DNA reads as TGTGCCAGCAGTTTATGGAGCACAGGGGTAGTATACGAGCAGTACTTC. It translates to CASSLWSTGVVYEQYF.

The chain combines TRBV24-1 with TRBJ2-7, with D perhaps being TRBD1 or TRBD2 (5 bases each). CDR1 is KGHDR and CDR2 is SFDVKD in the germline V gene. The CDR3 is made up of 16 amino acids. The V end lost 2 bases, the J end lost 0 bases, and 13 bases lay between the germline ends. This CDR3 is CATSDSGRSSSYEQYF. The CDR3, as DNA: TGTGCCACCAGTGATTCGGGACGTTCGAGCTCCTACGAGCAGTACTTC.

J is TRBJ1-5 and V is TRBV5-6; D not resolved. CDR1 and CDR2 from the germline V gene are SGHDT and YYEEEE. Trimming left V 7 bases short and J 0 bases short, with 14 bases between. The CDR3 sequence is 15 residues long. As DNA, the CDR3 is TGTGCCAGCCAGTTTGGGGATTATAGCAATCAGCCCCAGCATTTT. Its translation: CASQFGDYSNQPQHF.

The sample holds a few counts of this clone. J is TRBJ2-3 and V is TRBV6-5; 9 nucleotides align to TRBD1. Germline CDR1 is MNHEY and CDR2 is SVGAGI. V was pared by 10 bases and J by 6 bases, with 8 bases of the junction left unmatched. The CDR3 has 13 amino acids. CDR3 in amino acids: CATTGTGRDTQYF. The CDR3 bases are TGTGCCACCACCGGGACAGGGAGGGATACGCAGTATTTT.

This clone was seen only a few times. The rearrangement joins TRBV7-3 to TRBJ2-2; 7 bases agree with TRBD1. The CDR3 totals 18 residues. Germline lookup yields CDR1 SGHTA and CDR2 FQGTGA. V was clipped by 1 base and J by 0 bases; unmatched bases: 8. The CDR3: CASSLNQPGQTNTGELFF. The CDR3 coding sequence is TGTGCCAGCAGCTTAAACCAGCCGGGACAGACGAACACCGGGGAGCTGTTTTTT.

The chain couples TRBV28 to TRBJ1-2, with D unresolved. V dropped 6 bases and J dropped 1 base, with 9 bases sitting between them. Germline assignment: CDR1 MDHEN and CDR2 SYDVKM. The CDR3 covers 13 residues. The CDR3: CASSKTGNYGYTF. DNA of the CDR3: TGTGCCAGCAGCAAGACCGGTAACTATGGCTACACCTTC.

The chain recombines TRBV6-6 with TRBJ2-1; 7 bases are a match to TRBD1. Losses at the gene ends were 5 bases for V and 6 bases for J; bases not matched to a gene: 1. CDR3 length: 12 residues. CDR1 MNHNY and CDR2 SVGAGI come from the germline V gene (reference sequence). The CDR3 coding sequence is TGTGCCAGCAGTCGACAGGGCAATGAGCAGTTCTTC. This encodes CASSRQGNEQFF.